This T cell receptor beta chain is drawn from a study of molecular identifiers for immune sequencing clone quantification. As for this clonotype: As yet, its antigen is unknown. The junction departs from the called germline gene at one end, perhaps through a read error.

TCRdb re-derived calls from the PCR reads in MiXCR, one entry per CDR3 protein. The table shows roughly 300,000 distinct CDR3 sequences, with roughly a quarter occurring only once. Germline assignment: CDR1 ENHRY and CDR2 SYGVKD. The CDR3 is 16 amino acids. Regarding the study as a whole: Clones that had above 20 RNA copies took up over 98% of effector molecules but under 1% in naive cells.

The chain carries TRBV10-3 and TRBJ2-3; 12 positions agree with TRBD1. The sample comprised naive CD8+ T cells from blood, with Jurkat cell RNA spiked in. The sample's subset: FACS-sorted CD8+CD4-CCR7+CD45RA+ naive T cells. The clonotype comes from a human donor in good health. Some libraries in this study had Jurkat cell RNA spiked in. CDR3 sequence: CAISEEGQGATATQYF. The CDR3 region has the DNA TGTGCCATCAGCGAGGAGGGACAGGGGGCCACAGCTACGCAGTATTTT.